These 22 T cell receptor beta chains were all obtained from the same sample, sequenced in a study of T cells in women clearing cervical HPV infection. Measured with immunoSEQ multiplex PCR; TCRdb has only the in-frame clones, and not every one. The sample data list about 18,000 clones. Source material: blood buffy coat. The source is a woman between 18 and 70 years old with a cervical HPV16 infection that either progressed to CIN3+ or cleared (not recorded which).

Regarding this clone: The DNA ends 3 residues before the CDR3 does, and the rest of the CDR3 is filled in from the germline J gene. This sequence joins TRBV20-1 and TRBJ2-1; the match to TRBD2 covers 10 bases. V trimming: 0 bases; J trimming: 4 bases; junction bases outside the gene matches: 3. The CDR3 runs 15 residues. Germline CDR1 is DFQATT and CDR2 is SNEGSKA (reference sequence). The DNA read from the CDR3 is TGCAGTGCTAGAGAACTAGCGGGAACGTACAATGAG. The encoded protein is CSARELAGTYNE. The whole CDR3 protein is CSARELAGTYNEQFF.

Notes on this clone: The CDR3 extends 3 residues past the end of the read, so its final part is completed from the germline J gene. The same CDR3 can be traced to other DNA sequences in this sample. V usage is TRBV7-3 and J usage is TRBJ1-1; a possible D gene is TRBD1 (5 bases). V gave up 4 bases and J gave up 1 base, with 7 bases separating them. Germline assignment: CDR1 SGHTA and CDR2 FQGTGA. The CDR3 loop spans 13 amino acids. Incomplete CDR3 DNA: TGTGCCAGCAGCTCCCAGGGGAACACTGAA. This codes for CASSSQGNTE. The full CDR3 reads CASSSQGNTEAFF.

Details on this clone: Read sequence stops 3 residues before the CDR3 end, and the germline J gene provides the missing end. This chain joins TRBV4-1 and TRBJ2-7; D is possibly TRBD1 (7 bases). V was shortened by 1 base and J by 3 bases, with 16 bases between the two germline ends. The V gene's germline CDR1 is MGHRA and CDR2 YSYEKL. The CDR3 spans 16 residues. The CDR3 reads CASSQAKGGQNYEQYF. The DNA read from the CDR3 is TGCGCCAGCAGCCAAGCCAAGGGGGGACAGAACTACGAG.

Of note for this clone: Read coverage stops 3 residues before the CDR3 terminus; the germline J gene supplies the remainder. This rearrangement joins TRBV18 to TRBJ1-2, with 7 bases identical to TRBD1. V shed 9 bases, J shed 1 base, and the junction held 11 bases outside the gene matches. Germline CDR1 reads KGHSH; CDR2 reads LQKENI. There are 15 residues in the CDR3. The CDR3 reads CASLLQGTHNYGYTF. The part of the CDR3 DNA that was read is TGTGCCAGTCTCCTACAGGGGACCCATAACTATGGC. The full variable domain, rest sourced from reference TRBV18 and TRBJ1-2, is NAGVMQNPRHLVRRRGQEARLRCSPMKGHSHVYWYRQLPEEGLKFMVYLQKENIIDESGMPKERFSAEFPKEGPSILRIQQVVRGDSAAYFCASLLQGTHNYGYTFGSGTRLTVV.

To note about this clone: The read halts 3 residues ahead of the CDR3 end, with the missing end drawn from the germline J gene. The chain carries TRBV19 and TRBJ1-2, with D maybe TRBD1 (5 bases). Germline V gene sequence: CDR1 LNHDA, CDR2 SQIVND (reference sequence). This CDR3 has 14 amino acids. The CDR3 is CASSIDMTWGDYTF. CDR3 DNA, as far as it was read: TGTGCCAGTAGTATAGATATGACTTGGGGCGAC.

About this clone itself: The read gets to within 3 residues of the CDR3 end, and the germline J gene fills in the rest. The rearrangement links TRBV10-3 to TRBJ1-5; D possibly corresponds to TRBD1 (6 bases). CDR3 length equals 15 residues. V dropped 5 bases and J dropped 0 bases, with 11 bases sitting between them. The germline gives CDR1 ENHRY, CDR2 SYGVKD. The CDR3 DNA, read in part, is TGTGCCATCAGTAAGACAGGAGATAGCAATCAGCCC. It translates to CAISKTGDSNQP. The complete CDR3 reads CAISKTGDSNQPQHF.

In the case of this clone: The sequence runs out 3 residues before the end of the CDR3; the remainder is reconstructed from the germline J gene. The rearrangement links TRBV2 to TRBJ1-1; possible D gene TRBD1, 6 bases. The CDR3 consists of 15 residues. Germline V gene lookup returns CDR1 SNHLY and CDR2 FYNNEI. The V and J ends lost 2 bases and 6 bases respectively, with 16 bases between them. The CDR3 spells CASSETTQGRAEAFF. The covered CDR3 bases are TGTGCCAGCAGTGAAACGACACAGGGACGGGCTGAA.

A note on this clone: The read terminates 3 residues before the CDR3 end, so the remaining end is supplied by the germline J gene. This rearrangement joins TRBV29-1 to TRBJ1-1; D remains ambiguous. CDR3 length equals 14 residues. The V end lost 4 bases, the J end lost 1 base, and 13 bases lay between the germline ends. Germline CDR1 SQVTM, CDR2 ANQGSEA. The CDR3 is CSVVGMGWNTEAFF. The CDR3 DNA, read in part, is TGCAGCGTTGTTGGCATGGGCTGGAACACTGAA.

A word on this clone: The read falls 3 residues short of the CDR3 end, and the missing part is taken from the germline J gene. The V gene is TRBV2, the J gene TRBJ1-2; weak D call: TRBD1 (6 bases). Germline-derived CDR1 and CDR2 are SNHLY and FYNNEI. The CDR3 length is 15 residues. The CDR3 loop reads CASSTGLAGGYDYTF. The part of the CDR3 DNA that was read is TGTGCCAGCAGTACCGGACTAGCGGGGGGCTACGAC.

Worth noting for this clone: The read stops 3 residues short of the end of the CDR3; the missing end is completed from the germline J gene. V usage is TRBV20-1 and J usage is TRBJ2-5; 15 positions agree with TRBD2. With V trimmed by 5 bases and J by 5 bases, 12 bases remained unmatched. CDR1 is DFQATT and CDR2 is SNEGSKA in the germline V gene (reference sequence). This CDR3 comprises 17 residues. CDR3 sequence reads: CSARKPGTSGRRETQYF. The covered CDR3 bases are TGCAGTGCTCGAAAACCCGGGACTAGCGGGAGGAGGGAGACC.

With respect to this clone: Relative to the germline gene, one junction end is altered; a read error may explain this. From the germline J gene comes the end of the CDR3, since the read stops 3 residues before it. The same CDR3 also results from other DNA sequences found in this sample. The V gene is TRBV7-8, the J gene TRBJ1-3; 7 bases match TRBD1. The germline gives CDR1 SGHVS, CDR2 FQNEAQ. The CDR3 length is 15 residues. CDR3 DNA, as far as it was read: TGTGCCAGCAGCTTAGCTAACAGGGGCGGAAACACA. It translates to CASSLANRGGNT. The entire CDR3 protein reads CASSLANRGGNTIYF.

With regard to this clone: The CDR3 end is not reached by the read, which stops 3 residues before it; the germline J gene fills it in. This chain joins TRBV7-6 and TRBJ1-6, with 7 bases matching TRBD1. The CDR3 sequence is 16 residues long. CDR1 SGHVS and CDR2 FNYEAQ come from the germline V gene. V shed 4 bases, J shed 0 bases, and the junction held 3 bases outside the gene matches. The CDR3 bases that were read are TGTGCCAGCAGCTCCTCAGGGGGCTCCTATAATTCACCC. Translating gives CASSSSGGSYNSP. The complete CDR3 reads CASSSSGGSYNSPLHF.

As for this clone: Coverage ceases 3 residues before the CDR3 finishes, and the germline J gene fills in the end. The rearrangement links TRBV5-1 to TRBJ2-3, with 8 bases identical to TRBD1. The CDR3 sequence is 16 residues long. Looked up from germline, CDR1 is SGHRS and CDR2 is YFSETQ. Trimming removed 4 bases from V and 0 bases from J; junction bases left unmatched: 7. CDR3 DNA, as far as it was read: TGCGCCAGCAGCATTGGACAGGGCTTTAGCACAGATACG. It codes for CASSIGQGFSTDT. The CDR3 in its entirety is CASSIGQGFSTDTQYF.

The chain's CDR3 is CASSIGPGQGAVLLTEAFF. CDR3 DNA, as far as it was read: TGTGCCAGTAGTATTGGACCGGGACAGGGGGCAGTTTTGTTAACTGAA. This sequence joins TRBV19 and TRBJ1-1, with 12 positions matching TRBD1. Sequencing ends 3 residues short of the CDR3 end; the germline J gene provides the rest. This CDR3 contains 19 residues. V shed 3 bases and J 5 bases; nucleotides not matched to a gene: 16. Germline CDR1 and CDR2: LNHDA and SQIVND (reference sequence).

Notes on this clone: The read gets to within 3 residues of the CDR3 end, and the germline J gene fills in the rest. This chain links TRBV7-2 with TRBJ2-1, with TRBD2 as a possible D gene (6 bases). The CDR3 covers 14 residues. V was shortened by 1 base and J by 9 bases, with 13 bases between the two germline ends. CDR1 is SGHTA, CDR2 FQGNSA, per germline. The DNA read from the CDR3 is TGTGCCAGCAGCTTAGAGGCTAGCGCGGGTGAG. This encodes CASSLEASAGE. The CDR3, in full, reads CASSLEASAGEQFF.

The CDR3 loop reads CASSQDLKGGYGYTF. The sequenced CDR3 bases are TGTGCCAGCAGCCAAGATCTTAAAGGGGGCTATGGC. The chain recombines TRBV4-2 with TRBJ1-2, with a possible D match to TRBD1 (6 bases). The sequence runs out 3 residues before the end of the CDR3; the remainder is reconstructed from the germline J gene. Germline V gives CDR1 LGHNA, CDR2 YNFKEQ. Trimming cost V 0 bases and J 4 bases, with 12 bases left between them. This CDR3 is built from 15 residues.

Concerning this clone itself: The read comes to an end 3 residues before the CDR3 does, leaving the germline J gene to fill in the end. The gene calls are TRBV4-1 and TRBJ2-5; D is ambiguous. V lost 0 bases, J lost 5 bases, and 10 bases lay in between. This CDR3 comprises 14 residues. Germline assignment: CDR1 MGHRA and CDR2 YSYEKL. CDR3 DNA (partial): TGCGCCAGCAGCCAAGATTCTCCCCGGGAGACC. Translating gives CASSQDSPRET. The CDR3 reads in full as CASSQDSPRETQYF.

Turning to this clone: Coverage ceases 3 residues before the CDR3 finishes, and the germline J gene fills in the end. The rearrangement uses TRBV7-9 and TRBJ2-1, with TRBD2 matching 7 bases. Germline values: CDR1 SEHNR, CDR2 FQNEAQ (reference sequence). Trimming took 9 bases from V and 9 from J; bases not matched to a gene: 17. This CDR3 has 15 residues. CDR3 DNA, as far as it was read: TGTGCCAGGGGGCCCGCCGCTAGCGGCTCGCGTGAG. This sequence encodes CARGPAASGSRE. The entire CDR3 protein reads CARGPAASGSREQFF.

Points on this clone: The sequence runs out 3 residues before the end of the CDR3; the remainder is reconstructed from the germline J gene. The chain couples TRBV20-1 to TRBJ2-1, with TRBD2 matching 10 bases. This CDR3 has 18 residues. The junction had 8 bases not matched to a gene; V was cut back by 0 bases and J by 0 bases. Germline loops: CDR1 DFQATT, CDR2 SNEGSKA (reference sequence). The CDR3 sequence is CSARDESSGGNSYNEQFF. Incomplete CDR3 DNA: TGCAGTGCTAGAGATGAGTCTAGCGGGGGAAACTCCTACAATGAG.

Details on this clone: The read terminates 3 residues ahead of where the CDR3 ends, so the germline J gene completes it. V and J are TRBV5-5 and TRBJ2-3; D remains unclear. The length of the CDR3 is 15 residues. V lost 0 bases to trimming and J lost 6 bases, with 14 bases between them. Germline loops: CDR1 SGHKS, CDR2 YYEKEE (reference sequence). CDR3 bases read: TGTGCCAGCAGCTTGGTCGTGCGGTCCGGGGATACG. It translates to CASSLVVRSGDT. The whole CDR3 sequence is CASSLVVRSGDTQYF.

The CDR3 DNA, read in part, is TGTGCCAGCAGCTCCAGACAGGGTTACGAC. Encoded protein: CASSSRQGYD. The whole CDR3 protein is CASSSRQGYDYTF. This chain links TRBV7-2 with TRBJ1-2, with 7 nucleotides matching TRBD1. The sequence runs out 3 residues before the end of the CDR3; the remainder is reconstructed from the germline J gene. Per the germline V gene, CDR1 is SGHTA and CDR2 is FQGNSA. This CDR3 is built from 13 residues.

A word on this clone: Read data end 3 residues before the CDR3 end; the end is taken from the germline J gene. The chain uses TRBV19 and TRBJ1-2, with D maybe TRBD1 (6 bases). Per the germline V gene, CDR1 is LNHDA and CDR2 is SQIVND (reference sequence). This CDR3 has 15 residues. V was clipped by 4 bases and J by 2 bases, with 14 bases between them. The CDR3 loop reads CASSNTGFGNYGYTF. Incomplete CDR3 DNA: TGTGCCAGTAGTAACACAGGGTTTGGGAACTATGGC. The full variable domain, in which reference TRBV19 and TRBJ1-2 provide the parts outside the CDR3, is DGGITQSPKYLFRKEGQNVTLSCEQNLNHDAMYWYRQDPGQGLRLIYYSQIVNDFQKGDIAEGYSVSREKKESFPLTVTSAQKNPTAFYLCASSNTGFGNYGYTFGSGTRLTVV.